Each of the 23 T cell receptor beta chains below was sequenced from the same sample in a study of OX40 agonist ivuxolimab in advanced cancers. Profiling relied on immunoSEQ multiplex PCR, and the TCRdb table lists in-frame clones only, not all of them. The repertoire consists of some 41,000 clones, with roughly 93% occurring once and the leading ten covering around a fifth. The sample here was CD4+ or CD8+ T cells sorted from blood, taken in a trial of the OX40 agonist ivuxolimab. All receptors derive from an adult with an advanced solid tumor such as melanoma, head and neck, liver or kidney cancer.

The chain joins TRBV6-5 to TRBJ1-1; D not certain. Trimming pared 5 bases from V and 6 bases from J, leaving 16 bases between. The CDR3 consists of 14 residues. CDR1 is MNHEY, CDR2 SVGAGI, per germline. CDR3 DNA sequence: TGTGCCAGCAGTGAAGGCCAGGTGGGCTCTGAAGCTTTCTTT. Its translation is CASSEGQVGSEAFF.

This clone was seen once. V and J are TRBV28 and TRBJ2-7, with D possibly matching TRBD2 (6 bases). The CDR3 covers 14 residues. Per the germline V gene, CDR1 is MDHEN and CDR2 is SYDVKM. Between the trimmed V and J ends, which lost 7 bases and 0 bases, there was a span of 13 bases. CDR3 loop: CASTRGTRSYEQYF. DNA for the CDR3: TGTGCCAGCACCCGGGGGACGCGCTCCTACGAGCAGTACTTC.

J is TRBJ2-7 and V is TRBV18; either TRBD1 or TRBD2 may supply D (5 bases each). V shed 5 bases and J shed 2 bases, with 22 bases lying between them. The CDR3 covers 17 residues. In germline, CDR1 is KGHSH, CDR2 LQKENI. The CDR3 region is CASSATSRDDVAYEQYF. CDR3 nucleotide sequence: TGTGCCAGCTCAGCAACGTCAAGGGACGACGTCGCCTACGAGCAGTACTTC.

The chain employs TRBV11-3 and TRBJ2-5; tentatively, D is TRBD2 (5 bases). The CDR3 is 13 residues long. V gave up 4 bases and J gave up 3 bases, with 9 bases separating them. The germline CDR1 and CDR2 sequences are SGHNT and YENEEA. As DNA, the CDR3 is TGTGCCAGCAGCTCGTGGGGAGAAGAGACCCAGTACTTC. It codes for CASSSWGEETQYF.

The CDR3 region is CASSSGREQFF. Written as DNA, the CDR3 is TGTGCCAGCTCCAGCGGCCGTGAGCAGTTCTTC. The V and J genes are TRBV7-9 and TRBJ2-1; a possible D gene is TRBD2 (5 bases). The length of the CDR3 is 11 residues. The V gene's germline CDR1 is SEHNR and CDR2 FQNEAQ (reference sequence). V shed 8 bases and J shed 9 bases, with 11 bases lying between them.

This clone was detected once. The chain is built from TRBV5-4 and TRBJ2-1, with TRBD2 identical over 7 bases. Trimming at V came to 4 bases and at J to 4 bases, leaving 5 bases not matched to a gene. This CDR3 has 14 amino acids. Germline CDR1 SGHNT, CDR2 YYREEE (reference sequence). CDR3: CASSPPGGYNEQFF. In nucleotides, the CDR3 is TGTGCCAGCAGCCCTCCGGGAGGATACAATGAGCAGTTCTTC.

The rearrangement joins TRBV15 to TRBJ2-7, with D hard to call. CDR1 LNHNV and CDR2 YYDKDF come from the germline V gene (reference sequence). The CDR3 contains 16 residues. V was clipped by 2 bases and J by 0 bases, with 14 bases between them. CDR3: CATSRLVGPSSYEQYF. The CDR3 nucleotides are TGTGCCACCAGCAGACTGGTAGGTCCGAGCTCCTACGAGCAGTACTTC.

Here the CDR3 DNA reads TGTGCCAGCAATAACCGGGACAGGGGGAAGGATGAGCAGTTCTTC. Translated, it gives CASNNRDRGKDEQFF. The chain recombines TRBV9 with TRBJ2-1, with 11 bases identical to TRBD1. Per germline, CDR1 SGDLS and CDR2 YYNGEE. The CDR3 is 15 residues long. V was clipped by 6 bases and J by 8 bases; unmatched bases: 10.

V gene TRBV13 combines with J gene TRBJ2-1, with 11 bases aligning to TRBD2. J gave up 4 bases and V 5 bases, and 4 bases lay outside the gene matches. The CDR3 contains 15 residues. Germline values: CDR1 PRHDT, CDR2 FYEKMQ (reference sequence). The DNA for the CDR3 is TGTGCCAGCAGCCTCGCTAGCGGGAGGTACAATGAGCAGTTCTTC. Protein sequence: CASSLASGRYNEQFF. Complete variable domain (other parts from reference TRBV13 and TRBJ2-1): AAGVIQSPRHLIKEKRETATLKCYPIPRHDTVYWYQQGPGQDPQFLISFYEKMQSDKGSIPDRFSAQQFSDYHSELNMSSLELGDSALYFCASSLASGRYNEQFFGPGTRLTVL.

The genes are TRBV5-6 and TRBJ2-7, with 8 bases identical to TRBD2. Germline loops: CDR1 SGHDT, CDR2 YYEEEE. The CDR3 covers 15 residues. V shed 6 bases, J shed 3 bases, and the junction held 11 bases outside the gene matches. The CDR3 loop reads CASNELHGGGYEQYF. The CDR3, as DNA: TGTGCCAGCAACGAGCTTCACGGGGGGGGCTACGAGCAGTACTTC.

The chain couples TRBV28 to TRBJ2-5; TRBD2 might be the D (6 bases). The V end lost 6 bases, the J end lost 6 bases, and 14 bases lay between the germline ends. CDR1 and CDR2 (germline): MDHEN, SYDVKM. CDR3 length: 13 residues. DNA of the CDR3: TGTGCCAGCAGCCGATGGGCGGGGAAGACCCAGTACTTC. Translation gives CASSRWAGKTQYF.

The V call is TRBV7-9, the J call TRBJ1-2; 7 positions agree with TRBD1. The V gene end was trimmed by 0 bases and the J gene end by 8 bases; junction bases not matched to a gene: 9. The CDR3 consists of 15 residues. CDR1 and CDR2 (germline): SEHNR, FQNEAQ (reference sequence). The CDR3 spells CASSLAGQNRGGYTF. The CDR3 coding sequence is TGTGCCAGCAGCTTAGCGGGGCAAAACAGGGGCGGCTACACCTTC. Full variable domain (rest looked up from reference TRBV7-9 and TRBJ1-2): DTGVSQNPRHKITKRGQNVTFRCDPISEHNRLYWYRQTLGQGPEFLTYFQNEAQLEKSRLLSDRFSAERPKGSFSTLEIQRTEQGDSAMYLCASSLAGQNRGGYTFGSGTRLTVV.

The rearrangement joins TRBV12-2 to TRBJ1-5; TRBD1 reflects the table's D call only, with no check against the DNA. TRBV12-2 is a listed pseudogene. This CDR3 is built from 15 residues. The CDR3 region has the DNA TGTGCAAGTCGCTCGGACCGGGACAGTAATCAGCCCCAGCATTTT. Encoded protein: CASRSDRDSNQPQHF.

The chain combines TRBV5-1 with TRBJ2-7; a weak D match, TRBD2 (6 bases). Germline CDR1 is SGHRS and CDR2 is YFSETQ. The CDR3 consists of 14 residues. V shed 0 bases and J shed 4 bases, with 11 bases lying between them. The CDR3 loop is CASSLAGVDYEQYF. The CDR3, as DNA: TGCGCCAGCAGCTTGGCGGGAGTGGATTACGAGCAGTACTTC.

The chain couples TRBV6-6 to TRBJ2-1; TRBD2 matches 12 bases. The CDR3 length is 16 residues. Unmatched junction bases numbered 7, after V lost 5 bases and J lost 5 bases. The germline V gene has CDR1 MNHNY and CDR2 SVGAGI (reference sequence). The CDR3 nucleotides are TGTGCCAGCAGTGGCCGGACTAGCGGGATGGACAATGAGCAGTTCTTC. This gives the protein CASSGRTSGMDNEQFF.

The chain couples TRBV6-5 to TRBJ2-5; D is unresolved. The CDR3 length is 16 residues. V was shortened by 2 bases and J by 5 bases, with 18 bases between the two germline ends. Per germline, CDR1 MNHEY and CDR2 SVGAGI. In nucleotides, the CDR3 is TGTGCCAGCAGTTACGGTCTAAATAGCCCTCTGGAGACCCAGTACTTC. This gives the protein CASSYGLNSPLETQYF.

The chain is built from TRBV5-5 and TRBJ2-7, with D perhaps matching TRBD2 (5 bases). The CDR3 is 16 residues long. V was clipped by 4 bases and J by 0 bases, with 17 bases between them. Germline-derived CDR1 and CDR2 are SGHKS and YYEKEE (reference sequence). The CDR3 is CASSQESSGPSYEQYF. In nucleotides, the CDR3 is TGTGCCAGCAGCCAAGAGTCCAGCGGACCCTCCTACGAGCAGTACTTC. Filled out from reference TRBV5-5 and TRBJ2-7, the complete variable domain reads DAGVTQSPTHLIKTRGQQVTLRCSPISGHKSVSWYQQVLGQGPQFIFQYYEKEERGRGNFPDRFSARQFPNYSSELNVNALLLGDSALYLCASSQESSGPSYEQYFGPGTRLTVT.

This clone was recorded a few times. The chain couples TRBV6-6 to TRBJ2-7, with 8 bases identical to TRBD1. The CDR3 extends over 15 amino acids. Unmatched junction bases numbered 10, after V lost 6 bases and J lost 3 bases. The germline gives CDR1 MNHNY, CDR2 SVGAGI (reference sequence). The CDR3 sequence is CASRQTGDSYYEQYF. In nucleotides, the CDR3 is TGTGCCAGCAGACAGACAGGGGATTCTTACTACGAGCAGTACTTC.

This rearrangement joins TRBV11-2 to TRBJ2-2; no firm D call. V shed 3 bases and J shed 1 base, with 9 bases lying between them. This CDR3 has 15 residues. Germline CDR1 reads SGHAT; CDR2 reads FQNNGV. The CDR3 is CASSLVRQNTGELFF. CDR3 nucleotides: TGTGCCAGCAGCTTGGTACGACAGAACACCGGGGAGCTGTTTTTT.

J is TRBJ2-3 and V is TRBV9, with 9 positions matching TRBD2. The germline V gene encodes CDR1 SGDLS and CDR2 YYNGEE. V gave up 4 bases and J gave up 3 bases; unmatched junction bases: 9. This CDR3 is 16 amino acids long. This chain's CDR3 is CASSPGRLAATDTQYF. The CDR3 DNA reads as TGTGCCAGCAGCCCTGGGAGACTAGCGGCTACAGATACGCAGTATTTT.

This rearrangement joins TRBV28 to TRBJ2-7; 7 positions agree with TRBD2. The CDR3 is 16 amino acids. The V gene end was trimmed by 3 bases and the J gene end by 0 bases; junction bases not matched to a gene: 8. CDR1 is MDHEN and CDR2 is SYDVKM in the germline V gene. CDR3 sequence: CASSFSTSAGSYEQYF. The CDR3 DNA reads TGTGCCAGCAGTTTTTCAACTAGCGCCGGCTCCTACGAGCAGTACTTC.

V is TRBV9 and J is TRBJ2-5; weak D call: TRBD2 (5 bases). The germline V gene has CDR1 SGDLS and CDR2 YYNGEE. V was pared by 2 bases and J by 1 base, with 9 bases between. The CDR3 loop spans 14 amino acids. The CDR3 reads CASSVLASQETQYF. The CDR3 nucleotides are TGTGCCAGCAGCGTCCTAGCATCCCAAGAGACCCAGTACTTC.

The V call is TRBV5-1, the J call TRBJ2-7; 8 nucleotides line up with TRBD2. Germline assignment: CDR1 SGHRS and CDR2 YFSETQ. This CDR3 comprises 15 residues. With V trimmed by 4 bases and J by 2 bases, 8 bases remained unmatched. CDR3 nucleotide sequence: TGCGCCAGCAGCCCCTTGAGCGGGGGAACCTACGAGCAGTACTTC. This encodes CASSPLSGGTYEQYF.